The 26 T cell receptor beta chains below were found in one sample sequenced in a study of tumor-infiltrating lymphocytes in localized non-small cell lung cancer. Produced via immunoSEQ multiplex PCR; TCRdb's table is partial and in-frame only. The sample shows about 7,200 clones, 55% to 80% of them seen only once. Material for sequencing was uninvolved lung tissue not adjacent to the tumor. These receptors came from a human donor with non-small cell lung cancer.

The chain uses TRBV19 and TRBJ2-6; unclear D gene. Trimming left V 3 bases short and J 0 bases short, with 12 bases between. The CDR3 is 17 amino acids. Germline lookup yields CDR1 LNHDA and CDR2 SQIVND (reference sequence). The CDR3 reads CASSIRAITSGANVLTF. The DNA for the CDR3 is TGTGCCAGTAGTATCCGGGCCATCACCTCTGGGGCCAACGTCCTGACTTTC.

The chain links TRBV25-1 to TRBJ1-1; D unclear. The ends were cut back, 3 bases at V and 11 bases at J, with 13 bases in the middle. Germline CDR1 and CDR2: MGHDK and SYGVNS. CDR3 length: 12 amino acids. Here the CDR3 reads CASSDSPHGAFF. Here the CDR3 DNA reads TGTGCCAGCAGTGATTCACCCCATGGGGCTTTCTTT.

J is TRBJ1-5 and V is TRBV4-2, with D maybe TRBD1 (5 bases). Per germline, CDR1 LGHNA and CDR2 YNFKEQ. This CDR3 comprises 15 residues. V was shortened by 7 bases and J by 5 bases, with 18 bases between the two germline ends. Here the CDR3 reads CASTSSRDDDQPQHF. CDR3 bases: TGTGCCAGCACCTCCAGCCGGGACGATGATCAGCCCCAGCATTTT.

This clone was seen a single time. The CDR3 sequence: CAWSVQDASEAFF. DNA of the CDR3: TGTGCCTGGAGTGTACAGGATGCATCTGAAGCTTTCTTT. The J gene is TRBJ1-1, the V gene TRBV30, with D possibly matching TRBD1 (5 bases). CDR1 GTSNPN and CDR2 SVGIG come from the germline V gene (reference sequence). The CDR3 sequence is 13 residues long. The V end lost 0 bases, the J end lost 6 bases, and 11 bases lay between the germline ends.

V and J are TRBV29-1 and TRBJ1-2; D is ambiguous. The CDR3 runs to 11 residues. Trimming pared 1 base from V and 11 bases from J, leaving 11 bases between. Germline V gene lookup returns CDR1 SQVTM and CDR2 ANQGSEA. CDR3 in DNA: TGCAGCGTTGAAGTGTCAGGACGGTACACCTTC. Its protein is CSVEVSGRYTF.

A word on this clone: The sample has other DNA sequences that encode this CDR3 too. J is TRBJ2-7 and V is TRBV10-3; D possibly matches TRBD1 or TRBD2 (5 bases each). This CDR3 has 12 amino acids. CDR1 and CDR2 from the germline V gene are ENHRY and SYGVKD. Deletions cut 2 bases from V and 3 bases from J, with 5 bases between. CDR3 DNA sequence: TGTGCCATCAGTGAGGGGGGCTACGAGCAGTACTTC. It encodes CAISEGGYEQYF.

Only a few counts were recorded for this clone. This sequence joins TRBV2 and TRBJ2-7; perhaps TRBD1 as D (5 bases). Trimming took off 4 bases at V and 6 bases at J, with 13 bases between the two ends. The germline gives CDR1 SNHLY, CDR2 FYNNEI. The CDR3 loop spans 13 amino acids. As DNA, the CDR3 is TGTGCCAGCAGTGTGGTGACAGAAAGCGAGCAGTACTTC. Protein: CASSVVTESEQYF.

This clone was seen more than once but under ten times. The J gene is TRBJ1-4, the V gene TRBV6-5; TRBD1 agrees at 8 bases. Losses at the gene ends were 4 bases for V and 7 bases for J; bases not matched to a gene: 5. Per the germline V gene, CDR1 is MNHEY and CDR2 is SVGAGI. The CDR3 length is 14 residues. The CDR3 DNA is TGTGCCAGCAGTTCAGGGGGCGCGAGTGAAAAACTGTTTTTT. Its protein is CASSSGGASEKLFF.

This clone has just a few counts. This sequence joins TRBV11-3 and TRBJ2-5, with D unclear. The germline CDR1 and CDR2 sequences are SGHNT and YENEEA. V lost 0 bases and J 5 bases, leaving 4 bases between the germline ends. The CDR3 is 12 residues long. CDR3 amino acids: CASSLEGETQYF. The CDR3 nucleotides are TGTGCCAGCAGCTTAGAAGGGGAGACCCAGTACTTC.

The CDR3 nucleotides are TGCGCCAGCAGCCCCCAGGGAGTGAGGCAGGGGACGTCCTACGAGCAGTACTTC. Protein sequence: CASSPQGVRQGTSYEQYF. J is TRBJ2-7 and V is TRBV5-1; maybe TRBD1 (6 bases). Germline CDR1 SGHRS, CDR2 YFSETQ. There are 18 residues in the CDR3. Trimming stripped 4 bases from V and 1 base from J, with 24 bases between.

This chain connects TRBV7-8 to TRBJ2-7; D gene uncertain. V shed 5 bases and J shed 0 bases, with 14 bases lying between them. This CDR3 spans 15 amino acids. Germline values: CDR1 SGHVS, CDR2 FQNEAQ. CDR3: CASSLGPFNSYEQYF. In nucleotides, the CDR3 is TGTGCCAGCAGCCTTGGACCGTTTAACTCCTACGAGCAGTACTTC.

V and J are TRBV27 and TRBJ2-7; 7 bases fit TRBD1. The trim removed 5 bases at V and 3 bases at J, leaving 7 bases unmatched. This CDR3 has 14 residues. CDR1 MNHEY and CDR2 SMNVEV come from the germline V gene (reference sequence). The CDR3 DNA sequence: TGTGCCAGCAGTCTTCCGGGACAGATCTACGAGCAGTACTTC. This codes for CASSLPGQIYEQYF.

The rearrangement links TRBV7-9 to TRBJ1-1; no clear D gene. The CDR3 is 14 residues long. V was pared by 5 bases and J by 4 bases, with 14 bases between. The germline CDR1 and CDR2 sequences are SEHNR and FQNEAQ (reference sequence). The CDR3 loop is CASSPAERITEAFF. CDR3 DNA sequence: TGTGCCAGCAGCCCCGCCGAACGGATCACTGAAGCTTTCTTT.

This sequence joins TRBV9 and TRBJ2-2; 8 bases are a match to TRBD2. Germline CDR1 reads SGDLS; CDR2 reads YYNGEE. The CDR3 has 14 residues. V lost 2 bases, J lost 6 bases, and 3 bases stayed unmatched. CDR3 amino acids: CASSVGTSAGELFF. DNA for the CDR3: TGTGCCAGCAGCGTGGGGACTAGTGCCGGGGAGCTGTTTTTT. The full variable domain, in which reference TRBV9 and TRBJ2-2 provide the parts outside the CDR3, is DSGVTQTPKHLITATGQRVTLRCSPRSGDLSVYWYQQSLDQGLQFLIQYYNGEERAKGNILERFSAQQFPDLHSELNLSSLELGDSALYFCASSVGTSAGELFFGEGSRLTVL.

This clone turned up a few times. The chain joins TRBV4-2 to TRBJ1-4; unclear D gene. V was shortened by 2 bases and J by 0 bases, with 10 bases between the two germline ends. Germline CDR1 is LGHNA and CDR2 is YNFKEQ. This CDR3 comprises 16 residues. CDR3 region: CASSQTFSATNEKLFF. Written as DNA, the CDR3 is TGTGCCAGCAGCCAAACTTTCAGCGCAACTAATGAAAAACTGTTTTTT.

The CDR3 loop is CASSRGARGQETQYF. CDR3 DNA sequence: TGTGCCAGCAGCCGGGGGGCTAGGGGTCAAGAGACCCAGTACTTC. J is TRBJ2-5 and V is TRBV25-1; tentative D call: TRBD2 (7 bases). The CDR3 is made up of 15 amino acids. Deletions cut 6 bases from V and 2 bases from J, with 16 bases between. Germline V lookup: CDR1 MGHDK, CDR2 SYGVNS. Full variable domain (rest looked up from reference TRBV25-1 and TRBJ2-5): EADIYQTPRYLVIGTGKKITLECSQTMGHDKMYWYQQDPGMELHLIHYSYGVNSTEKGDLSSESTVSRIRTEHFPLTLESARPSHTSQYLCASSRGARGQETQYFGPGTRLLVL.

The V call is TRBV21-1, the J call TRBJ2-7; TRBD2 is the table's D call and was not checked against the DNA. TRBV21-1 is an annotated pseudogene. This CDR3 spans 14 amino acids. The CDR3 region is CASSAPGFSYEQYF. The CDR3 DNA is TGTGCCAGCAGCGCACCGGGATTCTCCTACGAGCAGTACTTC.

This clone appeared once. The V and J genes are TRBV10-3 and TRBJ1-5; D remains ambiguous. Per the germline V gene, CDR1 is ENHRY and CDR2 is SYGVKD. V gave up 3 bases and J gave up 2 bases, with 8 bases separating them. CDR3 size: 14 residues. The chain's CDR3 is CAISDVSGNQPQHF. The CDR3 DNA is TGTGCCATCAGTGACGTTTCCGGCAATCAGCCCCAGCATTTT.

The chain joins TRBV19 to TRBJ1-6; D call uncertain. V dropped 3 bases and J dropped 7 bases, with 16 bases sitting between them. The germline gives CDR1 LNHDA, CDR2 SQIVND (reference sequence). The CDR3 is 16 amino acids. The chain's CDR3 is CASSIGRPRLNSPLHF. CDR3 coding DNA: TGTGCCAGTAGTATCGGCCGGCCTCGTTTAAATTCACCCCTCCACTTT.

The chain employs TRBV5-4 and TRBJ1-1, with TRBD1 matching over 9 bases. The CDR3 loop spans 16 amino acids. J lost 5 bases, V lost 4 bases, and 12 bases had no gene match. Germline CDR1 is SGHNT and CDR2 is YYREEE (reference sequence). The chain's CDR3 is CASSQSGQGSWTEAFF. CDR3 bases: TGTGCCAGCAGCCAATCCGGACAGGGGTCGTGGACTGAAGCTTTCTTT.

The chain couples TRBV7-9 to TRBJ1-4, with D tentatively TRBD1 (5 bases). The V end lost 4 bases, the J end lost 6 bases, and 15 bases lay between the germline ends. Per germline, CDR1 SEHNR and CDR2 FQNEAQ (reference sequence). The CDR3 runs to 15 residues. For the CDR3, the DNA is TGTGCCAGCAGCTCGCAGGGACGAGGGGATGAAAAACTGTTTTTT. This translates into CASSSQGRGDEKLFF.

The rearrangement links TRBV2 to TRBJ1-2; D might be TRBD1 (5 bases). The CDR3 runs 13 residues. Trimming stripped 6 bases from V and 7 bases from J, with 15 bases between. Germline V gene sequence: CDR1 SNHLY, CDR2 FYNNEI. The DNA of the CDR3 is TGTGCCAGCAGACAGGAGAAAGCGGCTGGCTACACCTTC. This gives the protein CASRQEKAAGYTF.

The rearrangement joins TRBV5-1 to TRBJ2-3; 7 bases are a match to TRBD1. The CDR3 has 16 amino acids. V shed 3 bases and J 0 bases; nucleotides not matched to a gene: 7. Germline V gives CDR1 SGHRS, CDR2 YFSETQ. The CDR3 here is CASSSKGARSTDTQYF. CDR3 nucleotide sequence: TGCGCCAGCAGCTCCAAGGGGGCGCGTAGCACAGATACGCAGTATTTT.

The chain is built from TRBV6-5 and TRBJ2-7; tentative D call: TRBD1 (6 bases). V lost 8 bases, J lost 6 bases, and 14 bases lay in between. Looked up from germline, CDR1 is MNHEY and CDR2 is SVGAGI. This CDR3 has 12 residues. The DNA of the CDR3 is TGTGCCAGCGGTAGGACAGCCGGCGAGCAGTACTTC. Translated, it gives CASGRTAGEQYF.

The CDR3: CAQGTSGASTDTQYF. DNA for the CDR3: TGTGCCCAGGGGACTAGCGGGGCTAGCACAGATACGCAGTATTTT. The J gene is TRBJ2-3, the V gene TRBV30; 13 bases agree with TRBD2. The CDR3 is 15 residues long. CDR1 GTSNPN and CDR2 SVGIG come from the germline V gene (reference sequence). Trimming removed 8 bases from V and 0 bases from J; junction bases left unmatched: 5.

The sample holds a few counts of this clone. The rearrangement links TRBV19 to TRBJ1-1; D unresolved. The V gene's germline CDR1 is LNHDA and CDR2 SQIVND (reference sequence). CDR3 size: 13 residues. V dropped 1 base and J dropped 5 bases, with 8 bases sitting between them. The CDR3 region has the DNA TGTGCCAGTAGTATAGGGATCTCGACTGAAGCTTTCTTT. Translation gives CASSIGISTEAFF.